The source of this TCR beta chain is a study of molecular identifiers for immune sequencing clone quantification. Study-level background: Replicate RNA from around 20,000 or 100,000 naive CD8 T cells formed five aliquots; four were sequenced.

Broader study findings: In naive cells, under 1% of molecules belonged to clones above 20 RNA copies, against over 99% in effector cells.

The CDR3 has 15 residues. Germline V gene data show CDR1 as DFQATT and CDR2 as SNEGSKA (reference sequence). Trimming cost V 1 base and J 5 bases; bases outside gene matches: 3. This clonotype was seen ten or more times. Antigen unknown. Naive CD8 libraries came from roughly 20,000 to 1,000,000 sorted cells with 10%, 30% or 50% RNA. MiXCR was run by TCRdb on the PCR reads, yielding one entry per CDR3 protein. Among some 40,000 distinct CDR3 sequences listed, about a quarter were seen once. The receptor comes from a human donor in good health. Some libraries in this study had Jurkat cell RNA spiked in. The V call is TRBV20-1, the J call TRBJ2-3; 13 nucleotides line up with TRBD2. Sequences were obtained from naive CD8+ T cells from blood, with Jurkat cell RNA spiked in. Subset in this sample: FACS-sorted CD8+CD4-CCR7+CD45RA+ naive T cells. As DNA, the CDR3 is TGCAGTGCTAGAGCACTAGCGGGGGGGCAAGATACGCAGTATTTT. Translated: CSARALAGGQDTQYF.